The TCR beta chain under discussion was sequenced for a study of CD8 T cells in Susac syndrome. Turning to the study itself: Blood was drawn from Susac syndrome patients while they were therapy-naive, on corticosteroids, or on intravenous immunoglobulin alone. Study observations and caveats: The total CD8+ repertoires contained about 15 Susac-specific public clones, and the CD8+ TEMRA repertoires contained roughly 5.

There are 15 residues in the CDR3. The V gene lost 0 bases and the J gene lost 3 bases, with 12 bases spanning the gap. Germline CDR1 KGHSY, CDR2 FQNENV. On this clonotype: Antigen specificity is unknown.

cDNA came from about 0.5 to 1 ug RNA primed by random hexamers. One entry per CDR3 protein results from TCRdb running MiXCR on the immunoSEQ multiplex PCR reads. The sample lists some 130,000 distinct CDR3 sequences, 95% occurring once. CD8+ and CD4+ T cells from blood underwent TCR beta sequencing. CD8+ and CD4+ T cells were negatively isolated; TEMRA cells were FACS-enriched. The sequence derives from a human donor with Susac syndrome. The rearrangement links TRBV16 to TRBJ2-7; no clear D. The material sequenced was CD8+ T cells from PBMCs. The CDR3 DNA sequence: TGTGCCAGCAGCCAATCCACAGCGATAATCTACGAGCAGTACTTC. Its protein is CASSQSTAIIYEQYF.